This T cell receptor (beta chain) stems from a study of read filtering for tumor transcriptome and immune sequencing. General observations from the study: Compared with RNA-seq, IR-seq gave much higher clonotype depth and reliability. Correlation between methods rose after single-read clonotypes were removed. About four fifths of IR-seq clonotypes had a single read, yet these held approximately 3.5% of reads.

In germline, CDR1 is DFQATT, CDR2 SNEGSKA (reference sequence). The germline V and J ends were trimmed by 5 bases and 4 bases, with 24 bases remaining between them. CDR3 length: 16 amino acids. This library used roughly 400 ng RNA and molecular barcoded adaptors spanning alpha/delta and beta/gamma chains. TCRdb analysed the reads with MiXCR anew, one entry per CDR3 protein. The sample shows tens of thousands of distinct CDR3 sequences, approximately 18% of them seen only once. At the time of active disease, bone marrow was collected from every patient. The table lists this clonotype with many counts. Its antigen is currently unknown.

The sequence derives from a donor over 35 with multiple myeloma. Sequencing was carried out using a population of CD138-negative cells sorted from bone marrow. The rearrangement joins TRBV20-1 to TRBJ2-7, with D unresolved. The CDR3 coding sequence is TGCAGTGCTCTCCCCTTCCCAAGGGTCCCACCTTACGAGCAGTACTTC. This sequence encodes CSALPFPRVPPYEQYF.